The TCR beta chain described here comes from a study of shared clonotypes between healthy human individuals. Regarding the study as a whole: The researchers took only blood, and tissue repertoires probably look different.

This clone was recorded once. Its antigen remains unknown. At deep level, the assay was performed. In the sorted-subset replicate PCRs, about 190 ng DNA, 25,000 to 30,000 T cell genomes, was used. Sequencing used immunoSEQ multiplex PCR; TCRdb keeps in-frame clones, though not all of them. Of about 1,500,000 clones in the sample, approximately 96% were seen once. The sequenced material came from naive CD4+ T cells sorted from blood. Specified subset: CD45RA+ positively selected. This receptor was identified in a man between 25 and 39 years old in good health.

The CDR3 DNA follows: TGTGCCTTCCTAAACGGGGGGCAGTTCTTC. Translation gives CAFLNGGQFF. The chain has TRBV30 and TRBJ2-1; D is possibly TRBD2 (6 bases). The CDR3 runs 10 residues. The V and J ends lost 7 bases and 12 bases respectively, with 13 bases between them. Germline lookup yields CDR1 GTSNPN and CDR2 SVGIG (reference sequence).